This entry is about one T cell receptor beta chain. This record comes from a study of T cell changes during pregnancy in multiple sclerosis. Between the trimmed V and J ends, which lost 2 bases and 4 bases, there was a span of 15 bases. From germline, CDR1 is LNHDA and CDR2 SQIVND (reference sequence). The CDR3 runs to 16 residues. Sequencing used immunoSEQ multiplex PCR; TCRdb keeps in-frame clones, though not all of them. The table has roughly 49,000 clones, around 93% seen once. The chain combines TRBV19 with TRBJ2-4; perhaps TRBD1 as D (6 bases). The sequence derives from a female donor with multiple sclerosis, enrolled in a pregnancy study. This specimen was CD8+ T cells from peripheral blood mononuclear cells, taken in the first trimester of pregnancy. The CDR3 sequence: CASSIPGHYSKNIQYF. CDR3 sequence (DNA): TGTGCCAGTAGTATACCGGGACACTACTCAAAAAACATTCAGTACTTC.